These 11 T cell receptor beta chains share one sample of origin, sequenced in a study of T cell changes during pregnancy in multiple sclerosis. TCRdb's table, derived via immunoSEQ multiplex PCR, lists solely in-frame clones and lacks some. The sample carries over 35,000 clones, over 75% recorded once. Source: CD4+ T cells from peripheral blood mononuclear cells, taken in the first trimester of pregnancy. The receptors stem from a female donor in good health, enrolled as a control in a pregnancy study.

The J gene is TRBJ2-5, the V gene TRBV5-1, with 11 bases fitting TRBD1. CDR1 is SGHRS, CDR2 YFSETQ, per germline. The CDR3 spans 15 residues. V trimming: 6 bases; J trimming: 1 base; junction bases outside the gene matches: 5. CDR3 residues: CASNHGTGGQETQYF. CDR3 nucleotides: TGCGCCAGCAACCACGGGACAGGGGGCCAAGAGACCCAGTACTTC.

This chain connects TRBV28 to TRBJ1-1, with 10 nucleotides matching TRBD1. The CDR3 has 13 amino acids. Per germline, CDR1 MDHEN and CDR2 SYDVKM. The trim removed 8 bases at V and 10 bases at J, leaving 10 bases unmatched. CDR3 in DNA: TGTGCCAGCTTCGATGACAGGGGGCCCAGAGCTTTCTTT. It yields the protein CASFDDRGPRAFF.

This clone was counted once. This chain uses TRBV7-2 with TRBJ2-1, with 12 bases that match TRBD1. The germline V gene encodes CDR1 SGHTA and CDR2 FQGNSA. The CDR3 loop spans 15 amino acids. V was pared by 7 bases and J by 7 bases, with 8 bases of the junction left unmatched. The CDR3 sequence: CASILGTGGLNEQFF. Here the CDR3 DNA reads TGTGCCAGCATTCTAGGGACAGGGGGCTTGAATGAGCAGTTCTTC. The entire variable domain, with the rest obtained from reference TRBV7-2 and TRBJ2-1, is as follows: GAGVSQSPSNKVTEKGKDVELRCDPISGHTALYWYRQSLGQGLEFLIYFQGNSAPDKSGLPSDRFSAERTGGSVSTLTIQRTQQEDSAVYLCASILGTGGLNEQFFGPGTRLTVL.

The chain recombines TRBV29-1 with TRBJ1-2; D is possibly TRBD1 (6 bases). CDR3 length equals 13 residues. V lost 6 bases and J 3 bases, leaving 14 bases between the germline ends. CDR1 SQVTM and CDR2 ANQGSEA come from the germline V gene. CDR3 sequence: CSVGSGQYYGYTF. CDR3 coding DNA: TGCAGCGTGGGAAGCGGACAGTACTATGGCTACACCTTC.

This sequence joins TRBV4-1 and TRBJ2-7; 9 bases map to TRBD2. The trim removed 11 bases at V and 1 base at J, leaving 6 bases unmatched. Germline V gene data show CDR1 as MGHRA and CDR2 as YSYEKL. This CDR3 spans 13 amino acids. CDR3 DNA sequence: TGCGCCGGCCTTCTAGCGGGGTCCTACGAGCAGTACTTC. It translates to CAGLLAGSYEQYF.

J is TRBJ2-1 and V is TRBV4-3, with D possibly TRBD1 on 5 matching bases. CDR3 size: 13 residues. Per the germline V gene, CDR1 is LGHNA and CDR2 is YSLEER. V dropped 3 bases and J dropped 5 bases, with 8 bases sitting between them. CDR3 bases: TGCGCCAGCAGCCACGCCAGGGACAATGAGCAGTTCTTC. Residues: CASSHARDNEQFF.

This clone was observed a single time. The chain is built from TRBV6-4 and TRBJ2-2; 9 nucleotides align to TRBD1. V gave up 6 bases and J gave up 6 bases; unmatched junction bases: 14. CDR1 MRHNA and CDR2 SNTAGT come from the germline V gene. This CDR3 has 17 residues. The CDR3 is CASRAKPGQGHPGELFF. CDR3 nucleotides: TGTGCCAGCAGGGCTAAACCGGGACAGGGCCATCCCGGGGAGCTGTTTTTT.

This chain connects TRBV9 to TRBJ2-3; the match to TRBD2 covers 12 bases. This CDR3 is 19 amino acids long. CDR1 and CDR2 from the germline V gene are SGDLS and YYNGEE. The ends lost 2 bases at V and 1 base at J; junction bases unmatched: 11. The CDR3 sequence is CASSVHPSGGGRGTDTQYF. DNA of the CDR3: TGTGCCAGCAGCGTCCACCCTAGCGGGGGGGGACGCGGCACAGATACGCAGTATTTT.

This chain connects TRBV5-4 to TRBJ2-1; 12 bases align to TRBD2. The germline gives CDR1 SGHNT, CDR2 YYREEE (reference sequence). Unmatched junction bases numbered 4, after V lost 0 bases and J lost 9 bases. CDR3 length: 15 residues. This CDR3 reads CASSLGSSGGVEQFF. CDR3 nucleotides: TGTGCCAGCAGCTTGGGGTCTAGCGGGGGGGTTGAGCAGTTCTTC.

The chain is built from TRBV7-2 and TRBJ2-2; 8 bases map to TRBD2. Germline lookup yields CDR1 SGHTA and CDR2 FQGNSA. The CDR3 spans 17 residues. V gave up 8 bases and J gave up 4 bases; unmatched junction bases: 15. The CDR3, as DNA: TGTGCCAGCGAACTGACGGGCGGGGGGTCGCTCACCGGGGAGCTGTTTTTT. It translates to CASELTGGGSLTGELFF.

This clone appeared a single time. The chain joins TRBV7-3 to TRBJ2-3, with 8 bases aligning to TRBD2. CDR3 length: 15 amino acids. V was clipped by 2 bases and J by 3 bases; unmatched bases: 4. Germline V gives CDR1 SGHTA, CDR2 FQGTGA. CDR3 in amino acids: CASSLYSGATDTQYF. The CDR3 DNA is TGTGCCAGCAGCTTATATAGCGGGGCTACAGATACGCAGTATTTT. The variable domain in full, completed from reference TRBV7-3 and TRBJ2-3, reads GAGVSQTPSNKVTEKGKYVELRCDPISGHTALYWYRQSLGQGPEFLIYFQGTGAADDSGLPNDRFFAVRPEGSVSTLKIQRTERGDSAVYLCASSLYSGATDTQYFGPGTRLTVL.